The rows below give T cell receptor beta chains drawn from one sample of a study of cytomegalovirus exposure and HLA in healthy donors. Using immunoSEQ multiplex PCR, the repertoire was profiled, and TCRdb retains in-frame clones only, with some absent. The table includes roughly 130,000 clones, less than 85% detected once. Source material: PBMCs. These receptor sequences come from a man aged 25-40 years in good health and CMV-seronegative. CDR3s include the opening cysteine and the closing phenylalanine or tryptophan. The order of the fields is V gene, J gene, D gene, CDR3 DNA, CDR3 protein. The D gene is left open where the match is weak.

TRBV7-7	TRBJ2-2	.	TGTGCCAGCGAGGCATTGGCGAACACCGGGGAGCTGTTTTTT	CASEALANTGELFF
TRBV4-3	TRBJ1-5	.	TGCGCCAGCAGCTCGGACAGCTTTAGCAATCAGCCCCAGCATTTT	CASSSDSFSNQPQHF
TRBV28	TRBJ1-3	.	TGTGCCAGCATAGGAGGGTCCTCTGGAAACACCATATATTTT	CASIGGSSGNTIYF
TRBV5-6	TRBJ1-2	.	TGTGCCAGCAGCTTCGGACTCGCTGGGTATGGCTACCCCTTC	CASSFGLAGYGYPF
TRBV19	TRBJ2-1	TRBD1	TGTGCCAGTAGTGAAGGGGGCTTCAATGAGCAGTTCTTC	CASSEGGFNEQFF
TRBV19	TRBJ2-7	TRBD2	TGTGCCAGTAGTCTCCTGACTAGCGGGAGTCAACAGTACTTC	CASSLLTSGSQQYF
TRBV5-1	TRBJ2-7	.	TGCGCCAGCAGCTTGGGCAACAGGGGGGGGAATTTCTACGAGCAGTACTTC	CASSLGNRGGNFYEQYF
TRBV7-8	TRBJ2-1	.	TGTGCCAGCAGCTTAGCCGGCGGAGGTAGAGTGCAGTTCTTC	CASSLAGGGRVQFF
TRBV29-1	TRBJ2-4	.	TGCAGCGTTCGGGGGTGGGGGGGACAAGAAAACATTCAGTACTTC	CSVRGWGGQENIQYF
TRBV7-6	TRBJ2-7	TRBD2	TGTGCCAGCAGCTTAGGGGGCGGGGGAGGGAACGAGCAGTACTTC	CASSLGGGGGNEQYF
TRBV9	TRBJ1-2	.	TGTGCCACCTCCTCCGGGAGTAATGGCTACACCTTC	CATSSGSNGYTF
TRBV6-6	TRBJ2-1	.	TGTGCCAGCAGTTGGGCATCTGGAGGCAATGAGCAGTTCTTC	CASSWASGGNEQFF
TRBV29-1	TRBJ2-7	.	TGCAGCGTTGTAGCAGGGAACACCTACGAGCAGTACTTC	CSVVAGNTYEQYF
TRBV19	TRBJ1-5	.	TGTGCCAGTAGTATACAGGACAATCAGCCCCAGCATTTT	CASSIQDNQPQHF
TRBV10-3	TRBJ1-3	.	TGTGCCATCAGTGAGTCGGTCAGGGTCTCGGCTTTTGGAAACACCATATATTTT	CAISESVRVSAFGNTIYF
TRBV27	TRBJ1-6	TRBD1	TGTGCCAGCAGTCCTATTGTAGGACAGGGACACTCACCCCTCCACTTT	CASSPIVGQGHSPLHF
TRBV5-1	TRBJ2-6	.	TGCGCCAGCAGCTTGGTCCCGGGAACTTCTGGGGCCAACGTCCTGACTTTC	CASSLVPGTSGANVLTF
TRBV9	TRBJ2-1	TRBD1	TGTGCCAGCAGCGCAGGGGGCTCCTACAATGAGCAGTTCTTC	CASSAGGSYNEQFF
TRBV18	TRBJ2-7	.	TGTGCCAGCTCACCTATAAGCGGTCCCCCCTACGAGCAGTACTTC	CASSPISGPPYEQYF
TRBV19	TRBJ1-3	TRBD1	TGTGCCAGTAGTCCCCGGACAGGGAATCGAAACACCATATATTTT	CASSPRTGNRNTIYF
TRBV6-1	TRBJ2-7	.	TGTGCCAGCAGCGGACAGCAAAATTCCTACGAGCAGTACTTC	CASSGQQNSYEQYF
TRBV7-9	TRBJ2-7	.	TGTGCCAGCAGCTTAGCGCGTGTCGGTCTGTACGAGCAGTACTTC	CASSLARVGLYEQYF
TRBV19	TRBJ2-7	TRBD1	TGTGCCAGTAGTCTCCGGGACAGTTTATACGAGCAGTACTTC	CASSLRDSLYEQYF
TRBV13	TRBJ2-2	TRBD2	TGTGCCAGCAGCTTTAGTATCGAGCGGGAGCTCACCGGGGAGCTGTTTTTT	CASSFSIERELTGELFF